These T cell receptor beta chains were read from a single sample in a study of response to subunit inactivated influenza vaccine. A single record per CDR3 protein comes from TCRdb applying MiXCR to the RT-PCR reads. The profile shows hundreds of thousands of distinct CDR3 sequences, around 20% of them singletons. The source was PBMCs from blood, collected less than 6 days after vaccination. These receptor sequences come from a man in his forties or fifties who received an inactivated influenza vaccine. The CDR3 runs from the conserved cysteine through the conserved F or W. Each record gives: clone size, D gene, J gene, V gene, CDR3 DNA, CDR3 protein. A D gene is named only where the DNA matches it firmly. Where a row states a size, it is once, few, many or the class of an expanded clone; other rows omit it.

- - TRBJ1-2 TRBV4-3 TGCGCCAGCAGCCAAGATCGAGGTTCTCTGGGTGGCTACACCTTC CASSQDRGSLGGYTF
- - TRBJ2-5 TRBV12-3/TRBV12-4 TGTGCCAGCAGACGGTACCAAGAGACCCAGTACTTC CASRRYQETQYF
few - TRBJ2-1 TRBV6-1 TGTGCCAGCAGTAAACCCGACTATTACAATGAGCAGTTCTTC CASSKPDYYNEQFF
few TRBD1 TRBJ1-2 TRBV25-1 TGTGCCAGCTCTGGACAGGGACCTATTAAATACGGCTACACCTTC CASSGQGPIKYGYTF
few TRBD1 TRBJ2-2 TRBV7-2 TGTGCCAGCAGCGGGGACAGGGGTTACACCGGGGAGCTGTTTTTT CASSGDRGYTGELFF
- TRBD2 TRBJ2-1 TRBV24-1 TGTGCCACCAGTGATCTAACTAGCGCAATTGGCGCGTTCTTC CATSDLTSAIGAFF
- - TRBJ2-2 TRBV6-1 TGTGCCAGCAGTAGACAGGCGGATATGAACACCGGGGAGCTGTTTTTT CASSRQADMNTGELFF
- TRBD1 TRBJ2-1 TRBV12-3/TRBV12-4 TGTGCCAGCAGTCCCGGACAGGGCCACTACAATGAGCAGTTCTTC CASSPGQGHYNEQFF
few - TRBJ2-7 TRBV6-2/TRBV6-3 TGTGCCAGCAGTTACCCTTTACTAGCTCTGAAGCACGAGCAGTACTTC CASSYPLLALKHEQYF
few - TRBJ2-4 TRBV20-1 TGCAGTGCTGCCACTAGGCGGGCCCCCAAAAACATTCAGTACTTC CSAATRRAPKNIQYF
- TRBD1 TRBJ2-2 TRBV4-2 TGTGCCAGCAGCCACGTACCGGGACAGGGGGCGCCCGGGGAGCTGTTTTTT CASSHVPGQGAPGELFF
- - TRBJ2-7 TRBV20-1 TGCAGTGCTAGAGCCCCGGCTAGCGTCTACGAGCAGTACTTC CSARAPASVYEQYF
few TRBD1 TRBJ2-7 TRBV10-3 TGTGCCATCAGTCGGGACAGGGTCGAGCAGTACTTC CAISRDRVEQYF
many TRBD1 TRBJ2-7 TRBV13 TGTGCCAGCAGCCAGCTACAGGGGACCTACGAGCAGTACTTC CASSQLQGTYEQYF
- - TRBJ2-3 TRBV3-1 TGTGCCAGCAGCCAAGGATTCGCTAAGGATACGCAGTATTTT CASSQGFAKDTQYF
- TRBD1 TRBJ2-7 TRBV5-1 TGCGCCAGCAGCAAGGACAGGGCCGGCTACGAGCAGTACTTC CASSKDRAGYEQYF
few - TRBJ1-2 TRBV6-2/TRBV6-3 TGTGCCAGCGTGAGAAGGGGACTCTATGGCTACACCTTC CASVRRGLYGYTF
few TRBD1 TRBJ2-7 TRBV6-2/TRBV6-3 TGTGCCAGCAATACGGGACAGGGGGCGAGGGAGCAGTACTTC CASNTGQGAREQYF
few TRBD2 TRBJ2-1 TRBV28 TGTGCCAGCAGTTTATTGGGACTAGCGGGAGTGGATGAGCAGTTCTTC CASSLLGLAGVDEQFF
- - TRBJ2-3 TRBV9 TGTGCCAGCAGCGTTTTAGCGGATACAGATACGCAGTATTTT CASSVLADTDTQYF
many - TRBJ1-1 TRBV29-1 TGCAGCGGAGAATACCCCCAGTGGGGGGGCGTAAACACTGAAGCTTTCTTT CSGEYPQWGGVNTEAFF
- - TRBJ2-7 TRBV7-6 TGTGCCAGCAGCTCCTATAGCAACGAGCAGTACTTC CASSSYSNEQYF
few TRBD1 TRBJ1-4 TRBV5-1 TGCGCCAGCAGCGGAGCCGGGACAGGGGGAGAAAAACTGTTTTTT CASSGAGTGGEKLFF